One sample yielded the 21 T cell receptor beta chains listed below, sequenced in a study of T-cell reconstitution after alpha-beta-depleted transplantation in children (dated by TCRdb to the mid-2010s). The library relied on PCR. Sequencer: Illumina HiSeq 2500. Molecular barcoding was employed in the preparation of TCR libraries, with unique molecular identifiers being used to normalize TCRbeta repertoire quantification. Using fastp at Q25 and MiXCR, TCRdb reprocessed the public reads and kept productive beta chains. Entries are consolidated by CDR3 protein sequence, retaining the most common genes and DNA. This sample has 450,000 to 600,000 distinct CDR3 sequences in its table, and about 11% of those were observed once. Clones ranked in the top ten supply around 2% of the sample. The treatment or condition label corresponds to: allogeneic hematopoietic cell transplantation with graft depleted of TCRalphabeta T cells and CD19 B cells.

The specimen was PBMCs, collected before TCRalphabeta/CD19-depleted stem cell transplant. The source of these receptors is a child aged 2-15 years with inherited bone marrow failure, due to receive a stem cell transplant.

In this sample, this clonotype turned up many times. The rearrangement links TRBV28 to TRBJ2-1; D gene ambiguous. This CDR3 is 11 amino acids long. The germline V and J ends were trimmed by 7 bases and 8 bases, with 9 bases remaining between them. The V gene's germline CDR1 is MDHEN and CDR2 SYDVKM. The CDR3 nucleotides read TGTGCCAGCACTTTCGAGGATGAGCAGTTCTTC. Protein: CASTFEDEQFF.

This clonotype was seen more than once but under ten times. This chain's CDR3 is CASSLRVAGGPSSYNEQFF. CDR3 nucleotides: TGCGCCAGCAGCTTGCGGGTAGCGGGAGGGCCCAGCTCCTACAATGAGCAGTTCTTC. V gene TRBV5-1 combines with J gene TRBJ2-1; 11 nucleotides match TRBD2. CDR3 size: 19 residues. Germline V CDR1 and CDR2: SGHRS, YFSETQ. V was clipped by 1 base and J by 0 bases; unmatched bases: 9.

Regarding this clonotype: A much larger clone lies a single base off, so this may be a read error. The rearrangement uses TRBV7-9 and TRBJ2-5; the match to TRBD2 covers 8 bases. From germline, CDR1 is SEHNR and CDR2 FQNEAQ (reference sequence). V trimming: 3 bases; J trimming: 6 bases; junction bases outside the gene matches: 12. The CDR3 contains 16 residues. CDR3 bases: TGTGCCAGCAGCTTCGCCTCTTCGGGGGGGGTGAAGACCCAGTACTTC. This codes for CASSFASSGGVKTQYF. The whole variable domain, filled in from reference TRBV7-9 and TRBJ2-5, reads DTGVSQNPRHKITKRGQNVTFRCDPISEHNRLYWYRQTLGQGPEFLTYFQNEAQLEKSRLLSDRFSAERPKGSFSTLEIQRTEQGDSAMYLCASSFASSGGVKTQYFGPGTRLLVL.

This clonotype has only a few counts. The J gene is TRBJ1-2, the V gene TRBV12-3 or TRBV12-4, with 8 bases identical to TRBD1. Trimming cost V 5 bases and J 6 bases; bases outside gene matches: 11. The length of the CDR3 is 15 residues. The CDR3 here is CASSPQGQGLDGYTF. In DNA form, the CDR3 reads TGTGCCAGCAGTCCCCAAGGACAGGGTTTGGATGGCTACACCTTC.

V usage is TRBV10-3 and J usage is TRBJ1-1; possibly TRBD1 for D (6 bases). From germline, CDR1 is ENHRY and CDR2 SYGVKD. The CDR3 contains 14 residues. Trimming shortened V by 1 base and J by 4 bases, and 10 bases separated the two germline ends. The CDR3 region is CAISEYRGATEAFF. Written as DNA, the CDR3 is TGTGCCATCAGTGAGTACCGGGGGGCCACTGAAGCTTTCTTT.

The sample holds many counts of this clonotype. The chain couples TRBV12-3 or TRBV12-4 to TRBJ2-3; D may be TRBD1 (5 bases). V lost 5 bases to trimming and J lost 4 bases, with 13 bases between them. The CDR3 contains 14 residues. The CDR3 protein is CASSLTEAPDTQYF. The CDR3 bases are TGTGCCAGCAGTCTGACAGAGGCCCCAGATACGCAGTATTTT.

The chain carries TRBV20-1 and TRBJ1-5, with D unclear. This CDR3 comprises 13 residues. Germline V CDR1 and CDR2: DFQATT, SNEGSKA (reference sequence). Trimming stripped 3 bases from V and 5 bases from J, with 11 bases between. The CDR3 reads CSASRQSYQPQHF. The CDR3 bases are TGCAGTGCTAGCCGGCAGTCCTATCAGCCCCAGCATTTT.

This clonotype was seen repeatedly, ten times or more. The chain links TRBV3-1 to TRBJ1-4; D is undetermined. The germline CDR1 and CDR2 sequences are LGHDT and YNNKEL (reference sequence). Trimming cost V 6 bases and J 5 bases, with 19 bases left between them. CDR3 length: 16 amino acids. The CDR3 reads CASRPGVGLRNEKLFF. Here the CDR3 DNA reads TGTGCCAGCAGACCCGGGGTGGGGTTAAGGAATGAAAAACTGTTTTTT.

This chain connects TRBV5-1 to TRBJ2-3; 9 bases align to TRBD2. The CDR3 totals 16 residues. The V gene end was trimmed by 1 base and the J gene end by 1 base; junction bases not matched to a gene: 4. The germline V gene encodes CDR1 SGHRS and CDR2 YFSETQ. The CDR3: CASSLYSGSGTDTQYF. Written as DNA, the CDR3 is TGCGCCAGCAGCTTGTATAGCGGGAGTGGCACAGATACGCAGTATTTT. The whole variable domain, remainder taken from reference TRBV5-1 and TRBJ2-3, is KAGVTQTPRYLIKTRGQQVTLSCSPISGHRSVSWYQQTPGQGLQFLFEYFSETQRNKGNFPGRFSGRQFSNSRSEMNVSTLELGDSALYLCASSLYSGSGTDTQYFGPGTRLTVL.

The chain is built from TRBV12-3 or TRBV12-4 and TRBJ2-1, with 7 positions matching TRBD1. V trimming: 6 bases; J trimming: 2 bases; junction bases outside the gene matches: 10. CDR3 size: 16 residues. The DNA of the CDR3 is TGTGCCAGCAGCCCTGAACAGGGGATTCCCTACAATGAGCAGTTCTTC. Its protein is CASSPEQGIPYNEQFF.

This clonotype was seen repeatedly, ten times or more. The rearrangement links TRBV24-1 to TRBJ2-1, with 7 bases fitting TRBD2. The CDR3 totals 15 residues. V lost 1 base to trimming and J lost 4 bases; unmatched junction nucleotides: 3. The V gene's germline CDR1 is KGHDR and CDR2 SFDVKD. DNA for the CDR3: TGTGCCACCAGTGATTTCAGGCGGGGGTACAATGAGCAGTTCTTC. It yields the protein CATSDFRRGYNEQFF.

There are many counts of this clonotype. The chain uses TRBV5-4 and TRBJ2-2; 7 bases line up with TRBD2. V was clipped by 3 bases and J by 0 bases; unmatched bases: 2. The CDR3 contains 15 residues. From germline, CDR1 is SGHNT and CDR2 YYREEE (reference sequence). In DNA form, the CDR3 reads TGTGCCAGCAGCTATCTAGCGGCGAACACCGGGGAGCTGTTTTTT. Protein product: CASSYLAANTGELFF.

This clonotype has a handful of counts. The chain employs TRBV10-3 and TRBJ2-2; tentative D call: TRBD1 (5 bases). The CDR3 has 15 residues. The V end was cut by 2 bases, the J end by 1 base, with 8 bases between. Germline V gene sequence: CDR1 ENHRY, CDR2 SYGVKD. CDR3 amino acids: CAISEPQGNTGELFF. In DNA form, the CDR3 reads TGTGCCATCAGTGAGCCTCAGGGGAACACCGGGGAGCTGTTTTTT.

This clonotype was observed many times. This chain connects TRBV27 to TRBJ2-3; 10 bases are shared with TRBD2. In germline, CDR1 is MNHEY, CDR2 SMNVEV (reference sequence). The V gene end was trimmed by 2 bases and the J gene end by 4 bases; junction bases not matched to a gene: 3. The CDR3 spans 15 residues. The DNA of the CDR3 is TGTGCCAGCAGTTTACCCCTAGCGGGGGCAGATACGCAGTATTTT. It is translated as CASSLPLAGADTQYF.

This clonotype was observed at least ten times. The V call is TRBV12-3 or TRBV12-4, the J call TRBJ2-2, with a weak D call TRBD1 (6 bases). V was pared by 2 bases and J by 0 bases, with 7 bases between. The CDR3 extends over 15 amino acids. This chain's CDR3 is CASSLRQANTGELFF. The CDR3 nucleotides read TGTGCCAGCAGTTTAAGACAGGCGAACACCGGGGAGCTGTTTTTT.

There are many counts of this clonotype. The chain joins TRBV5-1 to TRBJ1-5; 9 bases agree with TRBD1. V lost 7 bases to trimming and J lost 7 bases; unmatched junction nucleotides: 12. Germline-derived CDR1 and CDR2 are SGHRS and YFSETQ. The length of the CDR3 is 15 residues. The CDR3: CASLMDRGTWQPQHF. The CDR3 nucleotides are TGCGCCAGCCTAATGGACAGGGGAACTTGGCAGCCCCAGCATTTT.

This clonotype was seen a handful of times. This chain uses TRBV24-1 with TRBJ2-1; perhaps TRBD2 as D (6 bases). The germline gives CDR1 KGHDR, CDR2 SFDVKD. Trimming took off 5 bases at V and 1 base at J, with 11 bases between the two ends. The CDR3 is 15 residues long. Written as DNA, the CDR3 is TGTGCCACCAGTGCCCAAGCGGGTTCCTACAATGAGCAGTTCTTC. It encodes CATSAQAGSYNEQFF.

The genes are TRBV28 and TRBJ2-3; TRBD2 aligns across 8 bases. CDR3 length: 14 amino acids. Germline CDR1 and CDR2: MDHEN and SYDVKM. Trimming cost V 10 bases and J 5 bases; bases outside gene matches: 11. CDR3 protein: CAMGPGLAGDTQYF. As DNA, the CDR3 is TGTGCCATGGGCCCGGGGCTAGCGGGAGATACGCAGTATTTT.

There are many counts of this clonotype. V usage is TRBV10-1 and J usage is TRBJ2-1, with D perhaps assigned TRBD1 or TRBD2 (7 bases each). V was pared by 6 bases and J by 7 bases, with 19 bases between. This CDR3 is 15 amino acids long. Germline V gene data show CDR1 as WNHNN and CDR2 as SYGVQD (reference sequence). CDR3 region: CASSRGGLKVNEQFF. The DNA of the CDR3 is TGCGCCAGCAGCAGGGGGGGACTCAAGGTAAATGAGCAGTTCTTC.

The chain uses TRBV7-6 and TRBJ1-3; 9 nucleotides match TRBD1. The CDR3 loop spans 17 amino acids. V lost 3 bases and J lost 0; bases outside the gene matches: 6. Per germline, CDR1 SGHVS and CDR2 FNYEAQ. The CDR3 DNA reads as TGTGCCAGCAGCTTTACAGGGGGCATGAACTCTGGAAACACCATATATTTT. Translated: CASSFTGGMNSGNTIYF.

This clonotype was recorded many times. The rearrangement links TRBV9 to TRBJ2-5; D is unclear. The V end was cut by 0 bases, the J end by 3 bases, with 6 bases between. The CDR3 extends over 13 amino acids. The germline gives CDR1 SGDLS, CDR2 YYNGEE. The CDR3 DNA reads as TGTGCCAGCAGCGTAGCCCACAAAGAGACCCAGTACTTC. It specifies CASSVAHKETQYF.